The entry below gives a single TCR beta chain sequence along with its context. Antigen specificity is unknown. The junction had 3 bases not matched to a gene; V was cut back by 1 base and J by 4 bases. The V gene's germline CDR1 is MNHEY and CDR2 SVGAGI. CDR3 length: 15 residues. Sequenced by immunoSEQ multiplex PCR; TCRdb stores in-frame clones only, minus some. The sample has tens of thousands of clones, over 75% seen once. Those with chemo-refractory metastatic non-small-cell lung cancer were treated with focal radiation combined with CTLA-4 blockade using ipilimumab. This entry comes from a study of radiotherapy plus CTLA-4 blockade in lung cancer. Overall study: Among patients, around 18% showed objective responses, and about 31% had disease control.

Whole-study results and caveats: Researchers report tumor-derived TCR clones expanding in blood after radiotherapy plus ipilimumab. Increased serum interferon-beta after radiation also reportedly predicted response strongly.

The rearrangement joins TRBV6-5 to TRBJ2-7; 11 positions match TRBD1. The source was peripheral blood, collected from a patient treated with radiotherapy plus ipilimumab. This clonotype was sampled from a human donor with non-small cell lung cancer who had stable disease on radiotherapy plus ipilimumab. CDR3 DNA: TGTGCCAGCAGTTACTGGACAGGGGGCTCGTACGAGCAGTACTTC. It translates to CASSYWTGGSYEQYF.